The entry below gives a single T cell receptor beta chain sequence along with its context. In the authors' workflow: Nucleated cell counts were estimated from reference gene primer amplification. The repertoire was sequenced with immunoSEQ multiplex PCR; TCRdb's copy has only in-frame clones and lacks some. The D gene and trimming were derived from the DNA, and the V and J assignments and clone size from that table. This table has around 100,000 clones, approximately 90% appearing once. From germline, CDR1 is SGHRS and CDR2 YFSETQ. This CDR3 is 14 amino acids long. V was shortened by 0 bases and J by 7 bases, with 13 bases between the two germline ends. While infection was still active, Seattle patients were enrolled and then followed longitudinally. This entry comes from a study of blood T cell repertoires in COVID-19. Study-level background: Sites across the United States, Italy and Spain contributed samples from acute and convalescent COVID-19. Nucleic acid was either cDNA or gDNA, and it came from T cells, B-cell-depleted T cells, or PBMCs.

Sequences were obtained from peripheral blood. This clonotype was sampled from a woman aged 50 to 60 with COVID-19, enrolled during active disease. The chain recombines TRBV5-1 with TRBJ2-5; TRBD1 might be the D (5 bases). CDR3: CASSLGSQQGTQYF. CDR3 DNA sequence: TGCGCCAGCAGCTTGGGATCCCAGCAGGGGACCCAGTACTTC.